What follows is one T cell receptor beta chain and its context. The data are from a study of blood T cell repertoires in COVID-19. The wider study: Samples came from the United States, Italy and Spain, spanning acute and convalescent COVID-19. The cDNA or gDNA used as material had been derived from T cells, B-cell-depleted T cells, or PBMCs.

CDR1 MNHEY and CDR2 SMNVEV come from the germline V gene (reference sequence). This CDR3 is built from 14 residues. V lost 10 bases and J lost 10; bases outside the gene matches: 12. Per the original data handling: Nucleated cell number was recorded as an estimate derived from reference gene primer amplification. Clones were sequenced by immunoSEQ multiplex PCR, and TCRdb holds only the in-frame ones, with some missing. D and trimming come from the DNA, and the V and J calls and clone size come from that table. The profile shows roughly 160,000 clones, approximately 74% of them singletons. The receptor's source is an elderly woman with acute or convalescent COVID-19. The sequenced sample consisted of peripheral blood. The chain has TRBV27 and TRBJ2-1; TRBD1 agrees at 11 bases. CDR3 nucleotides: TGTGCCACCGACTCAGGACAGGGGGCAGGGGAGCAGTTCTTC. Translating it yields CATDSGQGAGEQFF.